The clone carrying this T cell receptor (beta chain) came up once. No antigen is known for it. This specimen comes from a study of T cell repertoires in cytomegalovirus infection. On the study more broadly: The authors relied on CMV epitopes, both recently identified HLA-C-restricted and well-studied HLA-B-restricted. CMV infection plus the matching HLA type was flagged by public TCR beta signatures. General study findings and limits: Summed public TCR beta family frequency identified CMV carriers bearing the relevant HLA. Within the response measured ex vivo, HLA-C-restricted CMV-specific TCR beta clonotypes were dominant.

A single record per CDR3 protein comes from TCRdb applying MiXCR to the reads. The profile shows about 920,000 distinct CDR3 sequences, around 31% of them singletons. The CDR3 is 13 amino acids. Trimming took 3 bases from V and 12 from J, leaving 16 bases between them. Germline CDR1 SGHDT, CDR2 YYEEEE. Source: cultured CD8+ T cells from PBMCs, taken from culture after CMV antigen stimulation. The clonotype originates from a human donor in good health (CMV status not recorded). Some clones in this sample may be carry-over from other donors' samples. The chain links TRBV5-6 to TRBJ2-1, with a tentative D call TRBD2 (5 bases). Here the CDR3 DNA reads TGTGCCAGCAGCTCTGCGGGTCCCAGCTGGCAGTTCTTC. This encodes CASSSAGPSWQFF.